This T cell receptor beta chain was recorded in a study of cytomegalovirus exposure and HLA in healthy donors. Findings and caveats of the study: A later analysis linked a missense variant in DCLRE1C to the trimming of TCR beta V and J genes. The study listed some 160 cytomegalovirus-associated TCR beta chains. A later analysis showed HLA-associated TCR beta chains outstripping equally common others in clonal expansion.

At sampling all donors were nominally healthy, likely with unrecorded immune exposures. 13 Jbeta primers and 60 Vbeta primers were used for the PCR. Assay used: immunoSEQ multiplex PCR; TCRdb lists only in-frame clones, some missing. This sample's table has roughly 100,000 clones. Details on this clone: As yet, its antigen is unknown.

The sample comprised PBMCs. This receptor was taken from a man aged 45-65 years in good health and CMV-seropositive.

The CDR3 loop is CASSFGGDSYNEQFF. For the CDR3, the DNA is TGTGCCAGCAGCTTCGGTGGGGACAGCTACAATGAGCAGTTCTTC. The chain employs TRBV9 and TRBJ2-1; 7 bases fit TRBD1. CDR1 SGDLS and CDR2 YYNGEE come from the germline V gene. This CDR3 spans 15 amino acids. V trimming: 4 bases; J trimming: 3 bases; junction bases outside the gene matches: 7.